Each of the 20 T cell receptor beta chains below was sequenced from the same sample in a study of OX40 agonist ivuxolimab in advanced cancers. Repertoires were generated with immunoSEQ multiplex PCR, while TCRdb's copy carries only in-frame clones and drops some. The sample consists of tens of thousands of clones, roughly 84% of them appearing once. The sequencing used CD4+ or CD8+ T cells sorted from blood, collected in a trial of the OX40 agonist ivuxolimab. The receptors here all came from an adult with an advanced solid tumor such as melanoma, head and neck, liver or kidney cancer.

The chain links TRBV5-8 to TRBJ1-2, with D possibly TRBD1 on 6 matching bases. Germline V gene data show CDR1 as SGHTS and CDR2 as YDEGEE. The CDR3 covers 15 residues. With 4 bases removed from V and 6 bases from J, the gap between germline ends came to 19 bases. CDR3 region: CASSPSRGSQDGYTF. The CDR3 DNA reads as TGTGCCAGCAGCCCGTCAAGGGGGTCACAGGATGGCTACACCTTC.

V is TRBV11-2 and J is TRBJ2-2; either TRBD1 or TRBD2 may supply D (5 bases each). Per germline, CDR1 SGHAT and CDR2 FQNNGV. This CDR3 is 17 amino acids long. Trimming left V 1 base short and J 0 bases short, with 12 bases between. The CDR3 spells CASSLGLGTTNTGELFF. The CDR3 DNA follows: TGTGCCAGCAGCTTAGGTCTCGGGACCACGAACACCGGGGAGCTGTTTTTT.

This rearrangement joins TRBV12-5 to TRBJ2-7; 12 bases agree with TRBD2. The CDR3 has 16 amino acids. With 5 bases clipped from V and 2 bases from J, the junction kept 7 bases outside the gene matches. The germline CDR1 and CDR2 sequences are LGHNT and FRNRAP. In DNA, the CDR3 is TGTGCTAGTGGTCCTGGGACTAGCGGGCCTACCTACGAGCAGTACTTC. Protein sequence: CASGPGTSGPTYEQYF.

The gene calls are TRBV6-4 and TRBJ2-3; 12 positions match TRBD2. Germline CDR1 is MRHNA and CDR2 is SNTAGT. With V trimmed by 3 bases and J by 5 bases, 6 bases remained unmatched. The CDR3 runs to 16 residues. In DNA, the CDR3 is TGTGCCAGCAGTGAAACCCTAGCGGGGGGGCGAGATACGCAGTATTTT. Its translation is CASSETLAGGRDTQYF.

This clone is a singleton in its sample. V and J are TRBV27 and TRBJ2-2; D unresolved. The germline V gene has CDR1 MNHEY and CDR2 SMNVEV (reference sequence). Trimming removed 3 bases from V and 1 base from J, with 6 bases in between. The length of the CDR3 is 14 residues. The CDR3, as DNA: TGTGCCAGCAGTTTTAACAGGAACACCGGGGAGCTGTTTTTT. This encodes CASSFNRNTGELFF.

This clone was picked up one time. The chain links TRBV9 to TRBJ2-5, with 8 positions matching TRBD2. This CDR3 region has 15 residues. Trimming cost V 3 bases and J 2 bases; bases outside gene matches: 6. Germline V gene lookup returns CDR1 SGDLS and CDR2 YYNGEE. The CDR3 reads CASSDVAGRQETQYF. In nucleotides, the CDR3 is TGTGCCAGCAGCGACGTAGCGGGGCGACAAGAGACCCAGTACTTC.

The chain recombines TRBV7-2 with TRBJ2-1; TRBD2 aligns across 9 bases. Germline V gene data show CDR1 as SGHTA and CDR2 as FQGNSA. The J segment lost 1 base and the V segment lost 8 bases, leaving 3 bases of the junction unmatched. The CDR3 totals 14 residues. CDR3 in DNA: TGTGCCAGCGGTCTAGCGGGGTCCTACAATGAGCAGTTCTTC. It translates to CASGLAGSYNEQFF.

The chain combines TRBV2 with TRBJ1-2; D perhaps matches TRBD1 (5 bases). V lost 6 bases, J lost 4 bases, and 12 bases lay in between. CDR3 length equals 13 residues. Germline loops: CDR1 SNHLY, CDR2 FYNNEI. The CDR3 region is CASRPRGLYGYTF. CDR3 bases: TGTGCCAGCAGGCCCCGGGGCCTCTATGGCTACACCTTC.

The sample holds one count of this clone. The chain employs TRBV27 and TRBJ2-5, with 9 bases aligning to TRBD2. This CDR3 is built from 15 residues. With V trimmed by 5 bases and J by 4 bases, 8 bases remained unmatched. CDR1 and CDR2 (germline): MNHEY, SMNVEV (reference sequence). CDR3 residues: CASSPLAGGGETQYF. As DNA, the CDR3 is TGTGCCAGCAGTCCCCTGGCGGGAGGGGGAGAGACCCAGTACTTC.

This clone has just a few counts. Other nucleotide sequences in the sample specify the same CDR3. The V gene is TRBV6-5, the J gene TRBJ1-4; D unclear. The CDR3 extends over 14 amino acids. Deletions cut 2 bases from V and 4 bases from J, with 8 bases between. Germline V lookup: CDR1 MNHEY, CDR2 SVGAGI. This CDR3 reads CASSYGQHNEKLFF. The CDR3 DNA reads as TGTGCCAGCAGTTACGGGCAGCATAATGAAAAACTGTTTTTT.

With regard to this clone: This is likely an artifact of a read error, given a far larger clone one base away. This chain connects TRBV7-8 to TRBJ2-5; D uncertain. V gave up 1 base and J gave up 5 bases, with 5 bases separating them. Germline V gene lookup returns CDR1 SGHVS and CDR2 FQNEAQ. The CDR3 has 12 residues. In DNA, the CDR3 is TGTGCCAGCAGCTTAGGGGATGAGACCCAGTACTTC. Amino acids: CASSLGDETQYF.

In this sample, this clone turned up a few times. V gene TRBV13 combines with J gene TRBJ1-2, with 7 bases identical to TRBD1. After removal of 0 bases from V and 4 bases from J, the junction contained 5 bases not matched to a gene. CDR1 and CDR2 from the germline V gene are PRHDT and FYEKMQ (reference sequence). The CDR3 runs to 15 residues. In nucleotides, the CDR3 is TGTGCCAGCAGCTTAGGCCTGGGGGACAGCTATGGCTACACCTTC. Translating it yields CASSLGLGDSYGYTF.

This clone has only a few counts. The chain uses TRBV9 and TRBJ2-2; D remains ambiguous. CDR1 and CDR2 from the germline V gene are SGDLS and YYNGEE. The CDR3 is 12 residues long. Trimming cost V 1 base and J 6 bases, with 4 bases left between them. The CDR3 sequence: CASSVNAGELFF. The DNA of the CDR3 is TGTGCCAGCAGCGTAAACGCCGGGGAGCTGTTTTTT.

The rearrangement joins TRBV19 to TRBJ2-7, with TRBD2 matching over 8 bases. J lost 6 bases, V lost 5 bases, and 9 bases had no gene match. The CDR3 extends over 14 amino acids. Germline V gene data show CDR1 as LNHDA and CDR2 as SQIVND (reference sequence). The CDR3 is CASSGGLVGAEQYF. The CDR3 DNA follows: TGTGCCAGTAGTGGGGGACTAGTCGGGGCCGAGCAGTACTTC.

The chain has TRBV7-2 and TRBJ2-3; D might be TRBD2 (6 bases). The CDR3 is made up of 14 amino acids. Trimming took 1 base from V and 3 from J, leaving 8 bases between them. Germline lookup yields CDR1 SGHTA and CDR2 FQGNSA. For the CDR3, the DNA is TGTGCCAGCAGCTTAGATGGGGGGACAGATACGCAGTATTTT. It codes for CASSLDGGTDTQYF.

The chain joins TRBV7-2 to TRBJ2-2; D uncertain. The CDR3 is 14 amino acids. Trimming removed 1 base from V and 1 base from J, with 4 bases in between. The germline V gene encodes CDR1 SGHTA and CDR2 FQGNSA. Here the CDR3 reads CASSLGKNTGELFF. Here the CDR3 DNA reads TGTGCCAGCAGCTTAGGGAAGAACACCGGGGAGCTGTTTTTT.

The chain uses TRBV12-5 and TRBJ1-2; D ambiguous. Trimming removed 0 bases at V and 14 bases at J, with 10 bases between. There are 11 residues in the CDR3. Germline lookup yields CDR1 LGHNT and CDR2 FRNRAP. The CDR3 DNA sequence: TGTGCTAGTGGTTTGGTACTGGATATTACCTTC. It specifies CASGLVLDITF.

The chain couples TRBV7-9 to TRBJ2-3; D unclear. V lost 3 bases and J 5 bases, leaving 3 bases between the germline ends. CDR1 SEHNR and CDR2 FQNEAQ come from the germline V gene (reference sequence). The CDR3 has 11 amino acids. The CDR3 coding sequence is TGTGCCAGCAGCTTTGGAGATACGCAGTATTTT. This codes for CASSFGDTQYF. Using reference TRBV7-9 and TRBJ2-3 for the parts outside the CDR3, the full variable domain is DTGVSQNPRHKITKRGQNVTFRCDPISEHNRLYWYRQTLGQGPEFLTYFQNEAQLEKSRLLSDRFSAERPKGSFSTLEIQRTEQGDSAMYLCASSFGDTQYFGPGTRLTVL.

V and J are TRBV9 and TRBJ1-1; the D is unclear. Looked up from germline, CDR1 is SGDLS and CDR2 is YYNGEE. With 3 bases removed from V and 5 bases from J, the gap between germline ends came to 5 bases. This CDR3 comprises 11 residues. CDR3: CASSAGTEAFF. CDR3 coding DNA: TGTGCCAGCAGCGCCGGAACTGAAGCTTTCTTT.

Only a few counts were recorded for this clone. The V and J genes are TRBV27 and TRBJ1-2, with D tentatively TRBD1 (6 bases). The CDR3 spans 15 residues. V was pared by 5 bases and J by 5 bases, with 18 bases between. Per the germline V gene, CDR1 is MNHEY and CDR2 is SMNVEV (reference sequence). CDR3 DNA: TGTGCCAGCAGTCCGCGTTTTGGACAGCGGTATGGCTACACCTTC. Its translation is CASSPRFGQRYGYTF.